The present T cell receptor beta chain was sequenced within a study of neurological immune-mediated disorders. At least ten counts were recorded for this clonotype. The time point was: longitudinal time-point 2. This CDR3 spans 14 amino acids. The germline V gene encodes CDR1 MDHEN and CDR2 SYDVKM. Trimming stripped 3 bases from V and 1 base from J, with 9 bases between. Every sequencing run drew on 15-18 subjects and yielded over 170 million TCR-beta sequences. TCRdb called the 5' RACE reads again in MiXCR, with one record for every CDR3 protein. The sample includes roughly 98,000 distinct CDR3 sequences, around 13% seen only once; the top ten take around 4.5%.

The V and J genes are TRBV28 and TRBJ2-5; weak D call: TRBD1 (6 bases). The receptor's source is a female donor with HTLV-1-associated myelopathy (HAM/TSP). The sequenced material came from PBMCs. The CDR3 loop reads CASSLNRVQETQYF. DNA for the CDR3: TGTGCCAGCAGTTTGAACAGGGTCCAAGAGACCCAGTACTTC.